The clone carrying this TCR beta chain was seen only a few times. V lost 5 bases and J 1 base, leaving 11 bases between the germline ends. From germline, CDR1 is ENHRY and CDR2 SYGVKD. CDR3 length: 14 amino acids. The source of the sample is a study of cytomegalovirus exposure and HLA in healthy donors. The primer mix had 60 Vbeta and 13 Jbeta primers. Method: immunoSEQ multiplex PCR; TCRdb's copy keeps in-frame clones and lacks some. The sample contains tens of thousands of clones, roughly two thirds of which appear only once. The chain combines TRBV10-3 with TRBJ1-1; tentatively, D is TRBD1 (6 bases). This clonotype originated in a man aged 60 to 69 in good health and CMV-seropositive. Sequencing input: PBMCs. The DNA for the CDR3 is TGTGCCATCAGTCACGGACAGCAGAACACTGAAGCTTTCTTT. This translates into CAISHGQQNTEAFF.